These 3 T cell receptor beta chains came from one sample sequenced in a study of cytomegalovirus exposure and HLA in healthy donors. Some clones are missing from TCRdb's copy, which holds only in-frame ones; the method was immunoSEQ multiplex PCR. Of about 240,000 clones in the sample, approximately 86% were seen once. Source material: PBMCs. These receptors came from a woman aged 25 to 39 in good health and CMV-seropositive.

The chain links TRBV19 to TRBJ2-6; tentative D call: TRBD1 (6 bases). CDR3 size: 16 residues. V was trimmed by 6 bases and J by 1 base, leaving 13 bases between them. CDR1 is LNHDA, CDR2 SQIVND, per germline (reference sequence). CDR3: CASRDRVRSGANVLTF. The DNA of the CDR3 is TGTGCCAGTAGGGACAGAGTTCGTTCTGGGGCCAACGTCCTGACTTTC.

This chain joins TRBV4-2 and TRBJ2-1; D perhaps matches TRBD2 (5 bases). The CDR3 consists of 16 residues. V lost 0 bases, J lost 2 bases, and 11 bases lay in between. Germline loops: CDR1 LGHNA, CDR2 YNFKEQ. This CDR3 reads CASSQEEAVAYNEQFF. The CDR3 bases are TGTGCCAGCAGCCAAGAGGAAGCGGTAGCCTACAATGAGCAGTTCTTC.

This chain connects TRBV10-3 to TRBJ2-7; no definite D call. The CDR3 has 11 residues. The V and J ends lost 3 bases and 3 bases respectively, with 3 bases between them. Germline assignment: CDR1 ENHRY and CDR2 SYGVKD. The chain's CDR3 is CAISDNYEQYF. CDR3 DNA sequence: TGTGCCATCAGTGACAACTACGAGCAGTACTTC.